Each of the 19 T cell receptor beta chains below was sequenced from the same sample in a study of cytomegalovirus exposure and HLA in healthy donors. PCR amplification relied on 60 Vbeta primers (plus 13 Jbeta primers). The repertoire was sequenced with immunoSEQ multiplex PCR; TCRdb's copy has only in-frame clones and lacks some. The sample has about 130,000 clones; about 76% are singletons. Sequences were obtained from PBMCs. The receptor set was obtained from a man between 18 and 29 years old in good health and CMV-seronegative.

CDR3 loop: CASRVLRQGNYGYTF. In nucleotides, the CDR3 is TGTGCCAGCAGAGTCCTGAGACAGGGCAACTATGGCTACACCTTC. The chain carries TRBV28 and TRBJ1-2; 7 bases match TRBD1. This CDR3 comprises 15 residues. Trimming removed 6 bases from V and 2 bases from J; junction bases left unmatched: 9. The germline CDR1 and CDR2 sequences are MDHEN and SYDVKM.

The chain combines TRBV5-1 with TRBJ1-2; TRBD1 agrees at 8 bases. Germline V gene data show CDR1 as SGHRS and CDR2 as YFSETQ. The CDR3 totals 15 residues. J gave up 3 bases and V 1 base, and 5 bases lay outside the gene matches. The CDR3 reads CASSLSTGDHYGYTF. In DNA, the CDR3 is TGCGCCAGCAGCTTGTCGACAGGGGATCACTATGGCTACACCTTC. The variable domain in full, completed from reference TRBV5-1 and TRBJ1-2, reads KAGVTQTPRYLIKTRGQQVTLSCSPISGHRSVSWYQQTPGQGLQFLFEYFSETQRNKGNFPGRFSGRQFSNSRSEMNVSTLELGDSALYLCASSLSTGDHYGYTFGSGTRLTVV.

The rearrangement joins TRBV10-1 to TRBJ2-2; tentative D call: TRBD1 (6 bases). The V gene's germline CDR1 is WNHNN and CDR2 SYGVQD (reference sequence). CDR3 length equals 16 residues. Deletions cut 3 bases from V and 0 bases from J, with 11 bases between. CDR3 nucleotide sequence: TGCGCCAGCAGTGATACAGGGCACGCGAACACCGGGGAGCTGTTTTTT. It is translated as CASSDTGHANTGELFF.

The V gene is TRBV7-9, the J gene TRBJ2-3, with a possible D match to TRBD1 (5 bases). Germline V gene sequence: CDR1 SEHNR, CDR2 FQNEAQ (reference sequence). There are 14 residues in the CDR3. CDR3 sequence (DNA): TGTGCTCATCGGTGGGGCACTAGCACAGATACGCAGTATTTT. Translation: CAHRWGTSTDTQYF.

The chain has TRBV7-2 and TRBJ2-7; 9 bases are shared with TRBD1. Germline lookup yields CDR1 SGHTA and CDR2 FQGNSA. Trimming took 5 bases from V and 5 from J; bases not matched to a gene: 4. CDR3 length: 13 amino acids. Written as DNA, the CDR3 is TGTGCCAGCAGCCGGGACAGGGTCGACGAGCAGTACTTC. Amino acid sequence: CASSRDRVDEQYF.

The gene calls are TRBV29-1 and TRBJ2-7; 8 nucleotides match TRBD1. This CDR3 contains 16 residues. The V gene's germline CDR1 is SQVTM and CDR2 ANQGSEA. V shed 2 bases and J 6 bases; nucleotides not matched to a gene: 15. CDR3 in DNA: TGCAGCGTTGAACGCACCTCCGGGACAGGTACGTTCGAGCAGTACTTC. Translation gives CSVERTSGTGTFEQYF.

Concerning this clone: Different DNA sequences within this sample yield the same CDR3. The chain is built from TRBV12-1 and TRBJ1-5; the table calls TRBD1, which could not be checked here. TRBV12-1 corresponds to a pseudogene. CDR3 size: 14 residues. CDR3: CASSGQGGRQPQHF. CDR3 DNA: TGTGCCAGCAGCGGACAGGGGGGGAGGCAGCCCCAGCATTTT.

The chain recombines TRBV19 with TRBJ1-5, with 10 positions matching TRBD1. This CDR3 is built from 14 residues. V dropped 7 bases and J dropped 7; count of bases not matched to a gene: 7. Germline V CDR1 and CDR2: LNHDA, SQIVND (reference sequence). For the CDR3, the DNA is TGTGCCAGTATTAAGACAGGGGGCAGACAGCCCCAGCATTTT. This encodes CASIKTGGRQPQHF.

Details on this clone: At the DNA level, this CDR3 is encoded by other sequences in the same sample as well. This chain joins TRBV2 and TRBJ1-2, with a tentative D call TRBD1 (5 bases). Germline-derived CDR1 and CDR2 are SNHLY and FYNNEI. Trimming pared 1 base from V and 0 bases from J, leaving 9 bases between. The CDR3 covers 15 residues. CDR3 in DNA: TGTGCCAGCAGTGAAGGGGGCAGTCCTAACTATGGCTACACCTTC. This encodes CASSEGGSPNYGYTF.

This clone was seen a handful of times. The V call is TRBV29-1, the J call TRBJ2-1, with 10 nucleotides matching TRBD2. Germline V lookup: CDR1 SQVTM, CDR2 ANQGSEA. This CDR3 comprises 14 residues. Unmatched junction bases numbered 2, after V lost 3 bases and J lost 3 bases. The CDR3 loop is CSVDTSGVYNEQFF. In DNA form, the CDR3 reads TGCAGCGTTGACACTAGCGGGGTCTACAATGAGCAGTTCTTC.

V is TRBV6-6 and J is TRBJ2-1, with no clear D. Germline-derived CDR1 and CDR2 are MNHNY and SVGAGI (reference sequence). The CDR3 contains 12 residues. The germline V and J ends were trimmed by 10 bases and 5 bases, with 12 bases remaining between them. CDR3 amino acids: CATSPVDNEQFF. The CDR3 DNA follows: TGTGCCACCAGCCCTGTTGACAATGAGCAGTTCTTC.

V gene TRBV7-3 combines with J gene TRBJ2-3; the match to TRBD1 covers 7 bases. The CDR3 loop spans 16 amino acids. Germline V CDR1 and CDR2: SGHTA, FQGTGA. Unmatched junction bases numbered 7, after V lost 2 bases and J lost 2 bases. The CDR3, as DNA: TGTGCCAGCAGCTTAGGGTCAGGGGGATCCACAGATACGCAGTATTTT. Protein: CASSLGSGGSTDTQYF.

This chain joins TRBV7-7 and TRBJ2-1; TRBD2 agrees at 9 bases. Germline lookup yields CDR1 SSHAT and CDR2 FNYEAQ (reference sequence). J gave up 6 bases and V 1 base, and 7 bases lay outside the gene matches. This CDR3 spans 16 amino acids. The CDR3 loop reads CASSLGFPAGGNEQFF. CDR3 sequence (DNA): TGTGCCAGCAGCTTAGGGTTTCCAGCGGGGGGCAATGAGCAGTTCTTC.

V and J are TRBV10-3 and TRBJ2-3; 14 nucleotides match TRBD2. With 5 bases clipped from V and 0 bases from J, the junction kept 16 bases outside the gene matches. The CDR3 sequence is 21 residues long. The germline V gene encodes CDR1 ENHRY and CDR2 SYGVKD. CDR3 bases: TGTGCCATCAGTTTGGGTTCCAACGGACTAGCGGGGGGCCCTAGCACAGATACGCAGTATTTT. Protein product: CAISLGSNGLAGGPSTDTQYF.

CDR3 nucleotides: TGTGCCAGTGAAGCCGGGACTAGCGGGGGGAATGAGCAGTTCTTC. It is translated as CASEAGTSGGNEQFF. The V call is TRBV19, the J call TRBJ2-1, with 15 bases identical to TRBD2. Germline assignment: CDR1 LNHDA and CDR2 SQIVND (reference sequence). The V gene end was trimmed by 8 bases and the J gene end by 7 bases; junction bases not matched to a gene: 6. CDR3 size: 15 residues.

The chain has TRBV30 and TRBJ2-7; 7 bases map to TRBD1. V lost 4 bases to trimming and J lost 3 bases; unmatched junction nucleotides: 6. The germline CDR1 and CDR2 sequences are GTSNPN and SVGIG (reference sequence). The CDR3 extends over 13 amino acids. In DNA, the CDR3 is TGTGCCTGGACCACACGGGACAGCTACGAGCAGTACTTC. This encodes CAWTTRDSYEQYF. The full variable domain, in which reference TRBV30 and TRBJ2-7 provide the parts outside the CDR3, is SQTIHQWPATLVQPVGSPLSLECTVEGTSNPNLYWYRQAAGRGLQLLFYSVGIGQISSEVPQNLSASRPQDRQFILSSKKLLLSDSGFYLCAWTTRDSYEQYFGPGTRLTVT.

The J gene is TRBJ1-1, the V gene TRBV2; D may be TRBD1 (6 bases). CDR3 size: 13 residues. The germline V gene encodes CDR1 SNHLY and CDR2 FYNNEI. V was pared by 7 bases and J by 7 bases, with 16 bases between. CDR3 coding DNA: TGTGCCAGCACCCCCCGTGACAGGTTTGAAGCTTTCTTT. Residues: CASTPRDRFEAFF. Full variable domain (missing parts from reference TRBV2 and TRBJ1-1): EPEVTQTPSHQVTQMGQEVILRCVPISNHLYFYWYRQILGQKVEFLVSFYNNEISEKSEIFDDQFSVERPDGSNFTLKIRSTKLEDSAMYFCASTPRDRFEAFFGQGTRLTVV.

V usage is TRBV12-5 and J usage is TRBJ2-5; D may be TRBD1 (8 bases). The CDR3 length is 15 residues. CDR1 and CDR2 (germline): LGHNT, FRNRAP. V lost 1 base, J lost 5 bases, and 14 bases lay in between. CDR3 nucleotides: TGTGCTAGTGGTTTGGGCAGGGGGCGGGGGGAGACCCAGTACTTC. It encodes CASGLGRGRGETQYF.

This clone was counted a single time. The chain couples TRBV27 to TRBJ2-7, with D possibly TRBD1 on 6 matching bases. Looked up from germline, CDR1 is MNHEY and CDR2 is SMNVEV (reference sequence). The ends were cut back, 3 bases at V and 6 bases at J, with 12 bases in the middle. The CDR3 length is 13 residues. CDR3 coding DNA: TGTGCCAGCAGTTTTAATCGAGGGGGCGAGCAGTACTTC. Amino acid sequence: CASSFNRGGEQYF.